One and the same sample provided the 11 T cell receptor beta chains below, sequenced in a study of blood T cell repertoires in COVID-19. Here immunoSEQ multiplex PCR was the method, and the copy in TCRdb shows in-frame clones only, minus some. The sample has 250,000 to 300,000 clones, 89% seen once. The sequencing sample was made of peripheral blood. These receptors were obtained from a man between 45 and 60 years old with acute or convalescent COVID-19.

This clone appeared a few times. The rearrangement uses TRBV6-6 and TRBJ1-2; the D gene is possibly TRBD1 (5 bases). This CDR3 has 15 residues. V was cut by 6 bases and J by 4 bases, with 18 bases left in between. CDR1 and CDR2 from the germline V gene are MNHNY and SVGAGI (reference sequence). CDR3 in amino acids: CASSYTGATGYGYTF. The CDR3 nucleotides read TGTGCCAGCAGCTATACAGGTGCAACTGGCTATGGCTACACCTTC.

This clone was recorded once. J is TRBJ2-7 and V is TRBV19; the match to TRBD2 covers 8 bases. V gave up 7 bases and J gave up 0 bases; unmatched junction bases: 11. In germline, CDR1 is LNHDA, CDR2 SQIVND (reference sequence). The CDR3 runs 16 residues. CDR3 coding DNA: TGTGCCAGTAAGCGGGGGCCTAGCACCGACTCCTACGAGCAGTACTTC. Translating gives CASKRGPSTDSYEQYF.

This clone came up a few times. The CDR3 here is CASGDSTYEQYF. CDR3 sequence (DNA): TGTGCCAGCGGCGACTCAACCTACGAGCAGTACTTC. The chain uses TRBV12-3 or TRBV12-4 and TRBJ2-7, with unresolved D. This CDR3 contains 12 residues. V was trimmed by 8 bases and J by 2 bases, leaving 10 bases between them.

This rearrangement joins TRBV7-9 to TRBJ1-6, with D possibly being TRBD1 (5 bases). Germline V gives CDR1 SEHNR, CDR2 FQNEAQ (reference sequence). V was clipped by 5 bases and J by 9 bases, with 17 bases between them. This CDR3 is 15 amino acids long. CDR3 amino acids: CASSRFDREPSPLHF. The CDR3 nucleotides read TGTGCCAGCAGCCGCTTCGACAGAGAGCCTTCACCCCTCCACTTT.

V gene TRBV9 combines with J gene TRBJ1-1; 9 bases match TRBD1. Germline V gene sequence: CDR1 SGDLS, CDR2 YYNGEE. With V trimmed by 4 bases and J by 1 base, 5 bases remained unmatched. The CDR3 totals 15 residues. The chain's CDR3 is CASSLTQGANTEAFF. The CDR3 DNA reads TGTGCCAGCAGCCTAACACAGGGGGCGAACACTGAAGCTTTCTTT.

The gene calls are TRBV18 and TRBJ1-5; maybe TRBD1 (5 bases). Trimming left V 6 bases short and J 12 bases short, with 12 bases between. This CDR3 has 11 residues. CDR1 is KGHSH and CDR2 is LQKENI in the germline V gene. The CDR3 coding sequence is TGTGCCAGCTCTTATAGGGGTATCCAGCATTTT. Protein sequence: CASSYRGIQHF.

V usage is TRBV18 and J usage is TRBJ2-1, with D possibly TRBD1 on 7 matching bases. Trimming took 3 bases from V and 5 from J, leaving 14 bases between them. CDR3 length: 15 amino acids. CDR1 and CDR2 from the germline V gene are KGHSH and LQKENI. CDR3 protein: CASSPRRGTDNEQFF. In DNA, the CDR3 is TGTGCCAGCTCACCCCGGAGGGGGACAGACAATGAGCAGTTCTTC.

This clone was picked up a small number of times. The V gene is TRBV18, the J gene TRBJ2-2, with D tentatively TRBD2 (5 bases). There are 15 residues in the CDR3. Germline CDR1 and CDR2: KGHSH and LQKENI. V shed 2 bases and J shed 3 bases, with 10 bases lying between them. The CDR3 nucleotides are TGTGCCAGCTCACCAGGAGGAATTGACACCGGGGAGCTGTTTTTT. Residues: CASSPGGIDTGELFF.

The V and J genes are TRBV6-2 or TRBV6-3 and TRBJ2-7; 9 positions match TRBD1. The V and J ends lost 0 bases and 2 bases, in that order; junction bases with no gene match: 14. There are 19 residues in the CDR3. Germline values: CDR1 MNHEY, CDR2 SVGEGT. The CDR3 region is CASSYSTGPRTGDTYEQYF. The DNA of the CDR3 is TGTGCCAGCAGTTACTCGACAGGTCCCAGGACAGGGGACACCTACGAGCAGTACTTC.

This sequence joins TRBV6-5 and TRBJ1-4, with D unresolved. Between the trimmed V and J ends, which lost 2 bases and 8 bases, there was a span of 9 bases. The CDR3 is 13 amino acids. The germline V gene encodes CDR1 MNHEY and CDR2 SVGAGI. CDR3 residues: CASSYLQNEKLFF. DNA for the CDR3: TGTGCCAGCAGTTACCTACAGAACGAAAAACTGTTTTTT.

The gene calls are TRBV4-1 and TRBJ1-1; TRBD1 matches 8 bases. The CDR3 extends over 16 amino acids. Trimming cost V 0 bases and J 12 bases; bases outside gene matches: 15. Germline-derived CDR1 and CDR2 are MGHRA and YSYEKL. The DNA of the CDR3 is TGCGCCAGCAGCCAAGATACTCGGGCGGGACAGGTTGTGTCTTTCTTT. This gives the protein CASSQDTRAGQVVSFF.